This T cell receptor (beta chain) was captured in a study of cytotoxic CD8 clonotypes in ibrutinib-treated CLL. Study-level information: Some 25 partial and 2 complete responses; at median 68 months, roughly 15 remitted, 12 progressed. Samples averaged 255,043 productive templates and 90,000 to 100,000 productive rearrangements.

Sequencing used immunoSEQ multiplex PCR; TCRdb keeps in-frame clones, though not all of them. The sample carries under 200,000 clones, less than 85% recorded once. Study-wide points: At the start, clonality exceeded age-matched healthy donors and followed circulating CD8+ T-cell counts.

About this clone: What it binds is not known.

Sequenced here: PBMCs, sampled after 24 months of ibrutinib treatment. This receptor was taken from a human donor with chronic lymphocytic leukemia.

DNA of the CDR3: TGTGCCAGCAGCTTAGGTACAGGGAACACTGAAGCTTTCTTT. It yields the protein CASSLGTGNTEAFF. The chain carries TRBV7-6 and TRBJ1-1; D might be TRBD1 (5 bases). V shed 1 base and J shed 1 base, with 7 bases lying between them. Germline-derived CDR1 and CDR2 are SGHVS and FNYEAQ. The CDR3 consists of 14 residues.